This entry features one T cell receptor (beta chain) sequence. The data were obtained in a study of blood T cell repertoires in COVID-19. The germline V and J ends were trimmed by 6 bases and 4 bases, with 14 bases remaining between them. The CDR3 runs 14 residues. Germline loops: CDR1 SGHRS, CDR2 YFSETQ. The age range of participants was about 18 to 100 years, with residence in more than 20 US areas. Two negative PCRs, clearance, or symptom resolution characterized the recovered Cohort 3 donors. In the source study's methods: Cell counts per sample came from amplifying reference gene primers. Clones were sequenced by immunoSEQ multiplex PCR, and TCRdb holds only the in-frame ones, with some missing. For V, J and clone size, that table is used; D and trimming come from the DNA. The data contain around 390,000 clones, more than 75% of them seen just once; the ten biggest clones take up approximately 10%.

Source material: PBMCs or T cells enriched from blood (not recorded which). This clonotype was obtained from a woman in her 50s who had recovered from COVID-19. The rearrangement uses TRBV5-1 and TRBJ2-1; possibly TRBD2 for D (6 bases). The CDR3 DNA is TGCGCCAGCACCTATTCCGGGGGTTACAATGAGCAGTTCTTC. This codes for CASTYSGGYNEQFF.